The source of this TCR beta chain is a study of OX40 agonist ivuxolimab in advanced cancers. In the study overall: In this trial design, patients received ivuxolimab intravenously at 0.01 to 10 mg/kg every 2 weeks. Study-wide points: Low normalized T-cell clonal expansion was also seen in some nonresponders. Among expanded peripheral T cells, antigen specificity went undetermined. Among the lowest levels of clonal expansion were found in partial responders at 0.1-3.0 mg/kg.

Repertoires were generated with immunoSEQ multiplex PCR, while TCRdb's copy carries only in-frame clones and drops some. The sample comprises roughly 80,000 clones, around nine tenths of which are singletons, and around 0.38% rests with the top ten. In germline, CDR1 is SGHDN, CDR2 FVKESK. The CDR3 consists of 15 residues. The V and J ends lost 1 base and 4 bases respectively, with 13 bases between them. To note about this clone: Its cognate antigen is unknown.

Sequenced material: CD4+ or CD8+ T cells sorted from blood, taken in a trial of the OX40 agonist ivuxolimab. This TCR came from an adult with an advanced solid tumor such as melanoma, head and neck, liver or kidney cancer. The chain recombines TRBV14 with TRBJ1-2; D not resolved. CDR3: CASSQAGVWSYGYTF. The CDR3 DNA reads TGTGCCAGCAGCCAAGCTGGGGTTTGGAGCTATGGCTACACCTTC.